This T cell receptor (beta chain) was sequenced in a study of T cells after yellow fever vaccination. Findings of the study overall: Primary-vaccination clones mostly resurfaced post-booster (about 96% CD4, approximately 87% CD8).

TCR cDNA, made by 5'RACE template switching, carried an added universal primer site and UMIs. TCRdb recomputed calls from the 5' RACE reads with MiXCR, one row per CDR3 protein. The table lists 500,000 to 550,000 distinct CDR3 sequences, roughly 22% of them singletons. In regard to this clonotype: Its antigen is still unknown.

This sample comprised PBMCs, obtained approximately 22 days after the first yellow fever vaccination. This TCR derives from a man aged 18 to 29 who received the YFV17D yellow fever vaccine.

CDR3 nucleotides: TGCAGTGCCCTTACTCAGGGGTTGACTGAAGCTTTCTTT. It is translated as CSALTQGLTEAFF. V gene TRBV20-1 combines with J gene TRBJ1-1, with a tentative D call TRBD1 (6 bases). The V end lost 6 bases, the J end lost 5 bases, and 16 bases lay between the germline ends. The germline CDR1 and CDR2 sequences are DFQATT and SNEGSKA (reference sequence). The CDR3 extends over 13 amino acids.